This record looks at one T cell receptor (beta chain) sequence and its context. Its cognate antigen is unknown. The record originates from a study of cytomegalovirus exposure and HLA in healthy donors. Study-level points and caveats: A previous analysis found most TCR beta V segments productive roughly 87% or roughly 30% of the time. Later, TCR association rates were found to vary by HLA locus, highest for DRB1 and lowest for HLA-C. The study flagged some 170 TCR beta chains as cytomegalovirus-associated.

PCR amplification relied on 60 Vbeta primers (plus 13 Jbeta primers). Sequencing was performed with immunoSEQ multiplex PCR; in TCRdb, only in-frame clones are kept and a portion is missing. The table lists about 200,000 clones, about 80% of them singletons. Trimming cost V 8 bases and J 5 bases, with 11 bases left between them. Looked up from germline, CDR1 is SEHNR and CDR2 is FQNEAQ (reference sequence). The CDR3 runs to 12 residues. The origin of this receptor is a man aged 18-30 years in good health and CMV-seronegative. The chain couples TRBV7-9 to TRBJ2-3; D gene uncertain. The sample comprised PBMCs. The CDR3 here is CASVPAVDTQYF. The CDR3 DNA reads as TGTGCCAGCGTCCCCGCGGTAGATACGCAGTATTTT.